Shown below are 16 T cell receptor beta chains from a single sample sequenced in a study of blood T cell repertoires in COVID-19. Repertoires were generated with immunoSEQ multiplex PCR, while TCRdb's copy carries only in-frame clones and drops some. In the table there are about 250,000 clones, over 70% of which are singletons. Specimen: peripheral blood. These receptors all stem from a man aged 40-50 years with active or convalescent COVID-19.

The chain joins TRBV27 to TRBJ2-7; a possible D gene is TRBD1 (6 bases). Trimming stripped 5 bases from V and 4 bases from J, with 18 bases between. CDR1 and CDR2 (germline): MNHEY, SMNVEV (reference sequence). This CDR3 has 15 amino acids. The CDR3 loop reads CASSIRLSGTYEQYF. Here the CDR3 DNA reads TGTGCCAGCAGTATAAGGCTCTCAGGGACATACGAGCAGTACTTC.

The chain employs TRBV6-2 or TRBV6-3 and TRBJ2-1; 11 bases align to TRBD2. The germline gives CDR1 MNHEY, CDR2 SVGEGT. There are 17 residues in the CDR3. J lost 7 bases, V lost 4 bases, and 12 bases had no gene match. This CDR3 is CASSSTSGRLGENEQFF. The CDR3 DNA reads TGTGCCAGCAGTTCTACTAGCGGGAGACTAGGAGAAAATGAGCAGTTCTTC.

V usage is TRBV9 and J usage is TRBJ1-2, with 8 bases identical to TRBD1. The CDR3 has 15 residues. The V and J ends lost 1 base and 6 bases, in that order; junction bases with no gene match: 8. In germline, CDR1 is SGDLS, CDR2 YYNGEE. Written as DNA, the CDR3 is TGTGCCAGCAGCGTACTACAGGGGGGGAAGGATGGCTACACCTTC. It encodes CASSVLQGGKDGYTF. Filled out from reference TRBV9 and TRBJ1-2, the complete variable domain reads DSGVTQTPKHLITATGQRVTLRCSPRSGDLSVYWYQQSLDQGLQFLIQYYNGEERAKGNILERFSAQQFPDLHSELNLSSLELGDSALYFCASSVLQGGKDGYTFGSGTRLTVV.

The gene calls are TRBV7-2 and TRBJ1-6, with 7 nucleotides matching TRBD1. J lost 5 bases, V lost 3 bases, and 4 bases had no gene match. The CDR3 is made up of 15 amino acids. Per the germline V gene, CDR1 is SGHTA and CDR2 is FQGNSA. The CDR3 spells CASSFYRGNNSPLHF. CDR3 bases: TGTGCCAGCAGCTTTTACAGGGGAAATAATTCACCCCTCCACTTT.

CDR3 DNA: TGTGCCAGCCAGGAAGGTACCTATGGCTACACCTTC. Its protein is CASQEGTYGYTF. The V gene is TRBV28, the J gene TRBJ1-2; D ambiguous. Germline-derived CDR1 and CDR2 are MDHEN and SYDVKM. V shed 8 bases and J shed 4 bases, with 11 bases lying between them. The CDR3 extends over 12 amino acids.

This clone was seen once. The chain uses TRBV7-2 and TRBJ1-5; 9 nucleotides match TRBD1. The ends lost 5 bases at V and 3 bases at J; junction bases unmatched: 11. Germline CDR1 is SGHTA and CDR2 is FQGNSA. This CDR3 spans 17 amino acids. The CDR3 nucleotides read TGTGCCAGCAGCCTCCCGACAGGGGGGCAAAACAATCAGCCCCAGCATTTT. Encoded protein: CASSLPTGGQNNQPQHF.

A few counts support this clone. The V call is TRBV27, the J call TRBJ1-1, with D perhaps matching TRBD1 (5 bases). Trimming took off 2 bases at V and 8 bases at J, with 21 bases between the two ends. The germline V gene encodes CDR1 MNHEY and CDR2 SMNVEV (reference sequence). The CDR3 loop spans 16 amino acids. The CDR3 region is CASSLSSGLYRREAFF. The CDR3 DNA is TGTGCCAGCAGTTTAAGTTCAGGGCTTTACCGGCGGGAAGCTTTCTTT.

The chain couples TRBV11-2 to TRBJ1-4; a weak D match, TRBD1 (6 bases). Germline V gene data show CDR1 as SGHAT and CDR2 as FQNNGV. V dropped 5 bases and J dropped 7 bases, with 14 bases sitting between them. The CDR3 runs to 14 residues. In nucleotides, the CDR3 is TGTGCCAGCAGCGACCTCGACAGGCTTGAAAAACTGTTTTTT. Protein product: CASSDLDRLEKLFF.

The V and J genes are TRBV27 and TRBJ1-6; no clear D. Trimming cost V 6 bases and J 0 bases, with 12 bases left between them. The CDR3 runs 16 residues. Germline V gene lookup returns CDR1 MNHEY and CDR2 SMNVEV (reference sequence). The CDR3 region has the DNA TGTGCCAGCAGGGGGAGGACCACCTCCTATAATTCACCCCTCCACTTT. Its protein is CASRGRTTSYNSPLHF.

This clone came up a few times. V gene TRBV19 combines with J gene TRBJ1-5, with 8 positions matching TRBD1. The CDR3 contains 15 residues. Germline CDR1 and CDR2: LNHDA and SQIVND (reference sequence). V shed 3 bases and J 3 bases; nucleotides not matched to a gene: 4. CDR3 residues: CASSIARGPNQPQHF. CDR3 coding DNA: TGTGCCAGTAGTATTGCCAGGGGGCCCAATCAGCCCCAGCATTTT.

The chain is built from TRBV27 and TRBJ2-1; tentative D call: TRBD1 (6 bases). Trimming took 7 bases from V and 0 from J, leaving 16 bases between them. Germline values: CDR1 MNHEY, CDR2 SMNVEV (reference sequence). There are 16 residues in the CDR3. In nucleotides, the CDR3 is TGTGCCAGCACCCCATCGGACAGCACCTCCTACAATGAGCAGTTCTTC. This sequence encodes CASTPSDSTSYNEQFF.

The rearrangement uses TRBV7-2 and TRBJ2-3; TRBD2 matches 8 bases. The CDR3 contains 15 residues. Trimming cost V 5 bases and J 6 bases; bases outside gene matches: 10. Germline lookup yields CDR1 SGHTA and CDR2 FQGNSA. The CDR3 DNA is TGTGCCAGCAGCCAGGGACTAGTGAGAGGTGATACGCAGTATTTT. Translation gives CASSQGLVRGDTQYF. Full variable domain (missing parts from reference TRBV7-2 and TRBJ2-3): GAGVSQSPSNKVTEKGKDVELRCDPISGHTALYWYRQSLGQGLEFLIYFQGNSAPDKSGLPSDRFSAERTGGSVSTLTIQRTQQEDSAVYLCASSQGLVRGDTQYFGPGTRLTVL.

The rearrangement joins TRBV5-1 to TRBJ1-1; TRBD1 aligns across 9 bases. Germline V gene data show CDR1 as SGHRS and CDR2 as YFSETQ. Losses at the gene ends were 4 bases for V and 6 bases for J; bases not matched to a gene: 4. The CDR3 runs to 13 residues. Written as DNA, the CDR3 is TGCGCCAGCAGCCTATGGACAGGGGCTGAAGCTTTCTTT. Its protein product is CASSLWTGAEAFF.

V is TRBV7-6 and J is TRBJ2-2; D ambiguous. Per germline, CDR1 SGHVS and CDR2 FNYEAQ. Deletions cut 3 bases from V and 6 bases from J, with 17 bases between. CDR3 length equals 16 residues. Here the CDR3 reads CASSLLLLSPAGELFF. The CDR3 DNA reads as TGTGCCAGCAGCTTGCTGCTTTTAAGCCCCGCCGGGGAGCTGTTTTTT.

About this clone itself: The identical CDR3 is also encoded by other nucleotide sequences in the sample. The rearrangement uses TRBV10-3 and TRBJ1-1, with a weak D call TRBD1 (6 bases). Trimming left V 6 bases short and J 5 bases short, with 7 bases between. Looked up from germline, CDR1 is ENHRY and CDR2 is SYGVKD. There are 11 residues in the CDR3. The CDR3 region is CAIRGQTEAFF. DNA for the CDR3: TGTGCCATCAGAGGACAGACTGAAGCTTTCTTT.

The chain links TRBV5-4 to TRBJ1-2, with unresolved D. Germline V gene sequence: CDR1 SGHNT, CDR2 YYREEE (reference sequence). V was clipped by 4 bases and J by 4 bases, with 11 bases between them. The length of the CDR3 is 13 residues. Here the CDR3 DNA reads TGTGCCAGCAGCCCGGCGGAGAGCTATGGCTACACCTTC. It encodes CASSPAESYGYTF. Combining the CDR3 with reference TRBV5-4 and TRBJ1-2 gives the whole variable domain ETGVTQSPTHLIKTRGQQVTLRCSSQSGHNTVSWYQQALGQGPQFIFQYYREEENGRGNFPPRFSGLQFPNYSSELNVNALELDDSALYLCASSPAESYGYTFGSGTRLTVV.